The source of this T cell receptor beta chain is a study of blood T cell repertoires in COVID-19. Assay: immunoSEQ multiplex PCR; the TCRdb copy retains only in-frame clones and omits some. There are fewer than 200,000 clones in the sample; approximately 82% occur only once, and 22% lies in the top ten. The germline V gene encodes CDR1 SEHNR and CDR2 FQNEAQ (reference sequence). V lost 4 bases and J 3 bases, leaving 9 bases between the germline ends. The CDR3 runs to 13 residues. The sequence came from a woman of 80 years or more with acute or convalescent COVID-19. The specimen was peripheral blood. The chain combines TRBV7-9 with TRBJ1-2, with a tentative D call TRBD1 (6 bases). The CDR3 region is CASSWDNDYGYTF. Written as DNA, the CDR3 is TGTGCCAGCAGCTGGGACAATGACTATGGCTACACCTTC.